This TCR beta chain came from a study of cytomegalovirus exposure and HLA in healthy donors. CDR3 length: 20 residues. V shed 4 bases and J 1 base; nucleotides not matched to a gene: 17. The germline V gene has CDR1 SGHRS and CDR2 YFSETQ. The PCR was carried out with 60 Vbeta primers and 13 Jbeta primers. Assay: immunoSEQ multiplex PCR; the TCRdb copy retains only in-frame clones and omits some. The sample has approximately 150,000 clones, roughly four fifths seen once. The J gene is TRBJ2-3, the V gene TRBV5-1, with 11 nucleotides matching TRBD2. The sequencing sample was made of PBMCs. This TCR was recovered from a man aged 55 to 69 in good health and CMV-seronegative. CDR3 sequence reads: CASSPRTRELAGVRTDTQYF. The CDR3 nucleotides are TGCGCCAGCAGCCCGCGGACCCGTGAACTAGCGGGAGTTCGCACAGATACGCAGTATTTT. Full variable domain (outside the CDR3, taken from reference TRBV5-1 and TRBJ2-3): KAGVTQTPRYLIKTRGQQVTLSCSPISGHRSVSWYQQTPGQGLQFLFEYFSETQRNKGNFPGRFSGRQFSNSRSEMNVSTLELGDSALYLCASSPRTRELAGVRTDTQYFGPGTRLTVL.